This T cell receptor (beta chain) comes out of a study of spatial heterogeneity in lung cancer. Study information: Donors were over 70 untreated early-stage non-small cell lung cancer patients. The library had UMIs, and each TCR and UMI pair averaged more than ten raw reads.

This clonotype came up many times. Time point here: blood at routine non-recurrence follow-up after resection. CDR3 length: 14 residues. Trimming removed 10 bases from V and 5 bases from J, with 21 bases in between. Germline V CDR1 and CDR2: SGDLS, YYNGEE. TCR cDNA molecules each had a unique molecular identifier. TCRdb reprocessed the 5' RACE reads with MiXCR, giving one entry per CDR3 protein. There are tens of thousands of distinct CDR3 sequences in the sample; approximately 12% occur only once, and more than 25% lies in the top ten. The chain combines TRBV9 with TRBJ2-5; tentative D call: TRBD1 (6 bases). This TCR came from a male donor with early-stage non-small cell lung cancer. The sequenced sample was PBMCs, obtained at follow-up. The CDR3 sequence is CAFTAEDRYETQYF. For the CDR3, the DNA is TGTGCCTTCACCGCCGAGGACAGATACGAGACCCAGTACTTC.